This T cell receptor beta chain appears in the sequencing data of a study of cytomegalovirus exposure and HLA in healthy donors. Study-wide results and caveats: When presence/absence was analysed, sequencing depth was taken to be roughly uniform across donors.

The PCR employed 60 Vbeta primers together with 13 Jbeta primers. Libraries were prepared by immunoSEQ multiplex PCR; TCRdb keeps only in-frame clonotypes and omits some of them. Counted here are approximately 150,000 clones, about four fifths occurring once; the ten biggest clones make up roughly 7.4%. A few counts support this clone. Antigen specificity is unknown. Germline loops: CDR1 LGHNA, CDR2 YSLEER. Losses at the gene ends were 0 bases for V and 8 bases for J; bases not matched to a gene: 4. The CDR3 runs 16 residues. The V and J genes are TRBV4-3 and TRBJ1-4; 12 bases fit TRBD1. Sequences were obtained from PBMCs. This receptor was obtained from a male donor in good health and CMV-seropositive. The CDR3 is CASSQDGTGGEEKLFF. The CDR3 DNA reads as TGCGCCAGCAGCCAAGATGGGACAGGGGGCGAGGAAAAACTGTTTTTT.